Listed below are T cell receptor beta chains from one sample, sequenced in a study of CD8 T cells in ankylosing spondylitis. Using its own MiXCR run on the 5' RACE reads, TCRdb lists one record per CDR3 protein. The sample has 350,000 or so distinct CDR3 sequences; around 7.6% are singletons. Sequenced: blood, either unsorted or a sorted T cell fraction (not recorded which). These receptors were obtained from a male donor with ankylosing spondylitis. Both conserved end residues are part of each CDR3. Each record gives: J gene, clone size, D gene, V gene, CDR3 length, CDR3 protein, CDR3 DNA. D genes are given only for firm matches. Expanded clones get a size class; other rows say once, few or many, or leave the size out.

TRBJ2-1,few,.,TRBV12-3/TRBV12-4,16,CASSSFRGGSYNEQFF,TGTGCCAGCAGTTCGTTCAGGGGGGGATCCTACAATGAGCAGTTCTTC
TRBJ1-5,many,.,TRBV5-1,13,CASSSGLGQPQHF,TGCGCCAGCAGCTCAGGGTTGGGTCAGCCCCAGCATTTT
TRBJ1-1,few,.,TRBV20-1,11,CSAERDTEAFF,TGCAGTGCCGAGCGGGACACTGAAGCTTTCTTT
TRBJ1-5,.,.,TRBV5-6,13,CASSFTLNQPQHF,TGTGCCAGCAGCTTCACCCTGAATCAGCCCCAGCATTTT
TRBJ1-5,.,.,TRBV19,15,CASRYLPEGNQPQHF,TGTGCCAGTAGATACCTCCCTGAGGGCAATCAGCCCCAGCATTTT
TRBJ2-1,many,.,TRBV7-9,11,CASRKGYEQFF,TGTGCCAGCAGAAAGGGCTATGAGCAGTTCTTC
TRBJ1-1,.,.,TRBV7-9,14,CASSFQGPNTEAFF,TGTGCCAGCTCCTTTCAGGGACCGAACACTGAAGCTTTCTTT
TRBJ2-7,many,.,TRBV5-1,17,CASSLNLPDSIPYEQYF,TGCGCCAGCAGCTTGAACCTGCCGGACTCTATCCCCTACGAGCAGTACTTC
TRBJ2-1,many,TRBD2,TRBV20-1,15,CSARPLAGELNEQFF,TGCAGTGCTAGGCCCCTAGCGGGAGAACTCAATGAGCAGTTCTTC
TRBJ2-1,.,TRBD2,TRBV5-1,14,CASSFVLASDEQFF,TGCGCCAGCAGCTTTGTACTAGCGAGCGATGAGCAGTTCTTC
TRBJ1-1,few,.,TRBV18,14,CASSPTGRDTEAFF,TGTGCCAGCTCACCTACCGGGAGGGACACTGAAGCTTTCTTT
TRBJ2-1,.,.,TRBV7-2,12,CASSLSRAEQFF,TGTGCCAGCAGCTTAAGTAGGGCTGAGCAGTTCTTC
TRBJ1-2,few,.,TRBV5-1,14,CASSRTGVSYGYTF,TGCGCCAGCAGCCGTACGGGGGTGAGCTATGGCTACACCTTC
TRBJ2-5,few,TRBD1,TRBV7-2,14,CASSPTGTEETQYF,TGTGCCAGCAGCCCGACCGGGACAGAAGAGACCCAGTACTTC
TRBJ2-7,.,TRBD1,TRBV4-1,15,CASSQGQVFSYEQYF,TGCGCCAGCAGCCAGGGACAGGTTTTCTCCTACGAGCAGTACTTC
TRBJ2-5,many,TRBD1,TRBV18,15,CASSPSRQGLETQYF,TGTGCCAGCTCACCATCTCGACAGGGCTTGGAGACCCAGTACTTC
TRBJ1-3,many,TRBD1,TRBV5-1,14,CASREQGSGNTIYF,TGCGCCAGCAGAGAACAGGGGTCAGGAAACACCATATATTTT
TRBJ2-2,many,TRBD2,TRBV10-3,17,CAITQGLAGVGTGELFF,TGTGCCATCACCCAGGGACTAGCGGGAGTGGGCACCGGGGAGCTGTTTTTT
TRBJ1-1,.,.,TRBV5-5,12,CASSIGITEAFF,TGTGCCAGCAGCATTGGGATTACTGAAGCTTTCTTT
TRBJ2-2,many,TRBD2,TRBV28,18,CASSNFRLTSANTGELFF,TGTGCCAGCAGCAACTTCCGGTTAACTAGCGCCAACACCGGGGAGCTGTTTTTT
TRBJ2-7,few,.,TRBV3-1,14,CASSQRTMQYEQYF,TGTGCCAGCAGCCAAAGGACTATGCAATACGAGCAGTACTTC
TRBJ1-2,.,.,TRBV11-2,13,CASSPASNYGYTF,TGTGCCAGCAGCCCGGCTTCCAACTATGGCTACACCTTC
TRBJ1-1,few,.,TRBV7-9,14,CASSLVGGGTEAFF,TGTGCCAGCAGTTTAGTCGGGGGTGGCACTGAAGCTTTCTTT
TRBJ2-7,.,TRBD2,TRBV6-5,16,CASSYSPGRANYEQYF,TGTGCCAGCAGTTACTCCCCGGGGAGGGCTAACTACGAGCAGTACTTC
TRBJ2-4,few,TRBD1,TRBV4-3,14,CASSQDEGATLLDF,TGCGCCAGCAGCCAAGATGAGGGGGCCACCCTGTTGGACTTC
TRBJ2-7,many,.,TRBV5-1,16,CASSLEGDGISYEQYF,TGCGCCAGCAGCTTGGAGGGGGACGGAATCTCCTACGAGCAGTACTTC
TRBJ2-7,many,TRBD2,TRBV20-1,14,CSATVKTSSYEQYF,TGCAGTGCCACCGTCAAGACTAGCAGCTACGAGCAGTACTTC
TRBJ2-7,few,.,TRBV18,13,CASSRESPYEQYF,TGTGCCAGCTCACGAGAGAGCCCCTACGAGCAGTACTTC
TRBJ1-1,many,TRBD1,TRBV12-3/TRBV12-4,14,CASSPGTGTTEAFF,TGTGCCAGCAGCCCAGGGACAGGGACAACTGAAGCTTTCTTT
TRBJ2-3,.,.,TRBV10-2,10,CASMADTQYF,TGCGCCAGCATGGCAGATACGCAGTATTTT
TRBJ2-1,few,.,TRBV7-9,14,CASSRDLAVNEQFF,TGTGCCAGCAGCCGAGACCTAGCTGTAAATGAGCAGTTCTTC
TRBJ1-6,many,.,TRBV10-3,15,CAIRSDLWANSPLHF,TGTGCCATCCGGTCAGACCTCTGGGCCAATTCACCCCTCCACTTT
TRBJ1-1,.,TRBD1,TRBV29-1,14,CSTRGGKGATEAFF,TGCAGCACCCGGGGGGGCAAGGGGGCCACTGAAGCTTTCTTT
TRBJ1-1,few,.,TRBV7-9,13,CASSLAGQPEAFF,TGTGCCAGCAGCTTAGCCGGACAGCCTGAAGCTTTCTTT
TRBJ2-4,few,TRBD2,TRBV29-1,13,CSVAGEGGVIQYF,TGCAGCGTGGCGGGGGAAGGCGGTGTCATTCAGTACTTC
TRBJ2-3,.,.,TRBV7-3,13,CASSLPGLNTQYF,TGTGCCAGCAGCTTGCCAGGGTTAAATACGCAGTATTTT
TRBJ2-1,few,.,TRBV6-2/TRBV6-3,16,CASTRGGGGSYYEQFF,TGTGCCAGCACCAGGGGAGGGGGCGGGAGTTATTATGAGCAGTTCTTC
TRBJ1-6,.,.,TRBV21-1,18,CASSKKRVQDTLNSPLHF,TGTGCCAGCAGCAAAAAAAGGGTGCAGGACACGTTGAATTCACCCCTCCACTTT
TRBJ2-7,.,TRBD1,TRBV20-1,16,CSARGLRWDRLEEQYF,TGCAGTGCTAGAGGACTCCGGTGGGACAGACTCGAGGAGCAGTACTTC
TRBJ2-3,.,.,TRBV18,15,CASSPGHSGSDTQYF,TGTGCCAGCTCACCGGGCCACTCAGGGTCAGATACGCAGTATTTT
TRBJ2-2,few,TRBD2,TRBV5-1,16,CASSTDRLAGARELFF,TGCGCCAGCAGCACCGACCGACTAGCGGGAGCCCGGGAGCTGTTTTTT
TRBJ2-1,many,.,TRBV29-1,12,CSVEERNNEQFF,TGCAGCGTTGAAGAGCGTAACAATGAGCAGTTCTTC
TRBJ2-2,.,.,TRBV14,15,CASSPWTANTGELFF,TGTGCCAGCAGCCCGTGGACCGCGAACACCGGGGAGCTGTTTTTT
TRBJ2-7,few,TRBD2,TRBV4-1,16,CASSQALAGAAYEQYF,TGCGCCAGCAGCCAAGCCCTAGCGGGAGCTGCTTACGAGCAGTACTTC
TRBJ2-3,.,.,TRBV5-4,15,CAITDGTVYTDTQYF,TGTGCCATTACGGACGGGACTGTCTACACAGATACGCAGTATTTT
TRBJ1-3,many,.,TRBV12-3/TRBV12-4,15,CASSLGTPPGNTIYF,TGTGCCAGCAGTTTGGGGACTCCCCCTGGAAACACCATATATTTT
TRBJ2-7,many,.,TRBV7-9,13,CASSLLASYEQYF,TGTGCCAGCAGCTTACTGGCCTCCTACGAGCAGTACTTC
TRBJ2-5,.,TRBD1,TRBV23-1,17,CASSQSTGTVGWETQYF,TGCGCCAGCAGTCAATCGACCGGGACAGTGGGATGGGAGACCCAGTACTTC
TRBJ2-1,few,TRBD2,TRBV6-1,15,CASTPPLAGINEQFF,TGTGCCAGCACCCCCCCACTAGCGGGAATAAATGAGCAGTTCTTC
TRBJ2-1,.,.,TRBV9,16,CASSVEAAPPYNEQFF,TGTGCCAGCAGCGTTGAAGCGGCACCACCCTACAATGAGCAGTTCTTC
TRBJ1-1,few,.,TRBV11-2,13,CASNNAGAAEAFF,TGTGCCAGCAACAATGCGGGGGCCGCTGAAGCTTTCTTT
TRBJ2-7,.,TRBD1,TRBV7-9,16,CASSLAIGTGHYEQYF,TGTGCCAGCAGCTTAGCGATAGGGACAGGGCACTACGAGCAGTACTTC
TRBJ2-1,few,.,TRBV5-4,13,CASSSFSYNEQFF,TGTGCCAGCAGCTCATTTTCCTACAATGAGCAGTTCTTC
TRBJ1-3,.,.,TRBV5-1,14,CASSLTVTGNTIYF,TGCGCCAGCAGCTTGACAGTTACTGGAAACACCATATATTTT
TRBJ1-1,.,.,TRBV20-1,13,CSAGFGVNTEAFF,TGCAGTGCCGGCTTCGGGGTGAACACTGAAGCTTTCTTT
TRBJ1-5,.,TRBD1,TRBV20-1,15,CSARRDRDSNQPQHF,TGCAGTGCCCGCCGGGACAGAGATAGCAATCAGCCCCAGCATTTT
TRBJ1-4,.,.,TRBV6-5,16,CASSYPQRATNEKLFF,TGTGCCAGCAGTTACCCCCAGAGGGCAACTAATGAAAAACTGTTTTTT
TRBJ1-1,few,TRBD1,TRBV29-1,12,CSAGGSNTEAFF,TGCAGCGCAGGGGGTTCGAACACTGAAGCTTTCTTT
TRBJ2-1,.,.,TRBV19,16,CASSIYSGGGRNEQFF,TGTGCCAGTAGTATCTATTCGGGAGGGGGCCGGAATGAGCAGTTCTTC
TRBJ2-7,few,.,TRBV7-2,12,CASSRGDYEQYF,TGTGCCAGCAGTAGGGGAGACTACGAGCAGTACTTC